This T cell receptor (beta chain) was retrieved from a study of T cells in Graves' hyperthyroidism and ophthalmopathy. Study-wide results and caveats: Also found in blood were most expanded thyroid clonotypes above 0.001.

Concerning this clonotype itself: Its antigen is not known.

Hyperthyroidism patients were newly diagnosed, had disease duration under 2 months, and were aged 18 to 65 years. Patients were excluded for uncontrolled infection, other autoimmune disease, pregnancy or lactation. The CDR3 totals 18 residues. Germline CDR1 SGDLS, CDR2 YYNGEE. The germline V and J ends were trimmed by 4 bases and 1 base, with 20 bases remaining between them. Amplification of TCR beta CDR3 regions used RNA as the template. When the TCR CDR3 underwent first-round RT-PCR, the HTBI primer set was used. TCRdb passed the multiplex PCR reads through MiXCR, listing each CDR3 protein once. The sample yields fewer than 650,000 distinct CDR3 sequences, 12% to 15% seen once.

This receptor was identified in a woman in her 40s with Graves' hyperthyroidism. Sequenced material: blood. This sequence joins TRBV9 and TRBJ2-2; D assignment may be TRBD1 or TRBD2 (6 bases each). This CDR3 is CASSLRGTGTLNTGELFF. The CDR3 region has the DNA TGTGCCAGCAGCCTTCGGGGGACCGGGACATTGAACACCGGGGAGCTGTTTTTT.